The clone carrying this T cell receptor beta chain appeared a few times. The CDR3 is made up of 16 amino acids. V dropped 1 base and J dropped 4; count of bases not matched to a gene: 5. Germline V gene lookup returns CDR1 SQVTM and CDR2 ANQGSEA. This record belongs to a study of CD8 T cells in ankylosing spondylitis. TCRdb analysed the 5' RACE reads with MiXCR anew, one entry per CDR3 protein. The table lists about 340,000 distinct CDR3 sequences, approximately 15% of them singletons. This TCR was sampled from a male donor with ankylosing spondylitis or in good health (not recorded which). What was sequenced was blood, either unsorted or a sorted T cell fraction (not recorded which). This chain joins TRBV29-1 and TRBJ2-3, with 13 bases identical to TRBD2. The CDR3 loop is CSVEGTSGSRSDTQYF. The CDR3 DNA reads as TGCAGCGTTGAAGGGACTAGCGGGAGTAGGTCAGATACGCAGTATTTT.